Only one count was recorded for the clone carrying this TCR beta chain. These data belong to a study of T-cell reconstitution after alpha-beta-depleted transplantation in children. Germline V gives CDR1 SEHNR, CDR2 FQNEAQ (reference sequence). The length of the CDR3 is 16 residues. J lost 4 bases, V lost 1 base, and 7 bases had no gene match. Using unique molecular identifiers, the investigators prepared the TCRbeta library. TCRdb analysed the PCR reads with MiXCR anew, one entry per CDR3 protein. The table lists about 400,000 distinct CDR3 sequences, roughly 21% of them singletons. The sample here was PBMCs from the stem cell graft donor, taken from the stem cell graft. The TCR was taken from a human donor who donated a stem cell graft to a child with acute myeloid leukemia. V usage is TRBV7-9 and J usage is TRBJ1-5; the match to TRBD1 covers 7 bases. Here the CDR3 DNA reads TGTGCCAGCAGCTTAGGGGGGGGGACAGAGAATCAGCCCCAGCATTTT. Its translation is CASSLGGGTENQPQHF.